These T cell receptor beta chains were read from a single sample in a study of T cells in Graves' hyperthyroidism and ophthalmopathy. TCRdb used MiXCR to reprocess the multiplex PCR reads, holding one entry per CDR3 protein. Of 350,000 to 400,000 distinct CDR3 sequences listed, about a fifth were seen once; the top ten hold 3.7%. Input material: blood. These receptors came from a woman between 18 and 29 years old with Graves' hyperthyroidism. The CDR3 runs from the conserved cysteine through the conserved F or W. The D gene is left open where the match is weak. Only some rows state a clone size, as once, few, many or a class for expanded clones.

v_call	j_call	d_call	clone_size	cdr3_aa	cdr3_nt
TRBV12-3/TRBV12-4	TRBJ1-1	TRBD1	many	CASSAPGQGTTEAFF	TGTGCCAGCAGTGCACCGGGACAGGGGACGACTGAAGCTTTCTTT
TRBV7-6	TRBJ1-2	TRBD1	many	CASSLALTGDYGYTF	TGTGCCAGCAGCTTGGCCCTGACAGGGGACTATGGCTACACCTTC
TRBV30	TRBJ1-1	-	many	CAWILRGGTEAFF	TGTGCCTGGATCTTAAGGGGGGGCACTGAAGCTTTCTTT
TRBV12-3/TRBV12-4	TRBJ1-2	TRBD1	many	CASISGTGKDGYTF	TGTGCCAGCATTTCCGGGACAGGTAAAGATGGCTACACCTTC
TRBV6-5	TRBJ1-1	TRBD1	many	CASRRQGWTEAFF	TGTGCCAGCAGACGACAGGGTTGGACTGAAGCTTTCTTT
TRBV12-3/TRBV12-4	TRBJ2-5	TRBD2	many	CASSLGGLAQETQYF	TGTGCCAGCAGTTTAGGCGGACTAGCCCAAGAGACCCAGTACTTC
TRBV5-1	TRBJ1-2	TRBD1	-	CASSSGQAASGGYTF	TGCGCCAGCAGCTCAGGACAGGCAGCGAGTGGAGGCTACACCTTC
TRBV6-5	TRBJ1-1	-	many	CASSYISVGGDAFF	TGTGCCAGCAGTTACATCTCCGTGGGAGGGGATGCTTTCTTT
TRBV5-1	TRBJ1-2	TRBD1	-	CASSLAGQPHGYTF	TGCGCCAGCAGCTTGGCGGGACAGCCTCATGGCTACACCTTC
TRBV3-1	TRBJ1-3	-	many	CASSLYTGASGNTIYF	TGTGCCAGCAGCCTCTATACTGGGGCCTCTGGAAACACCATATATTTT
TRBV7-9	TRBJ1-6	-	many	CASSPTRDISYNSPLHF	TGTGCCAGCAGCCCAACCAGGGACATCTCCTATAATTCACCCCTCCACTTT
TRBV19	TRBJ2-7	-	-	CASSIVGYEQYF	TGTGCCAGTAGTATAGTCGGTTACGAGCAGTACTTC
TRBV2	TRBJ2-5	TRBD2	many	CASSGLAQETQYF	TGTGCCAGCAGTGGACTAGCGCAAGAGACCCAGTACTTC
TRBV9	TRBJ2-7	-	many	CASSPRSPKGEQYF	TGTGCCAGCAGCCCGCGATCCCCCAAGGGGGAGCAGTACTTC
TRBV19	TRBJ1-5	-	-	CASSITSNQPQHF	TGTGCCAGTAGTATAACTAGCAATCAGCCCCAGCATTTT
TRBV20-1	TRBJ2-5	TRBD2	many	CSARDTWRTSGETQYF	TGCAGTGCTAGAGACACTTGGCGGACTAGCGGCGAGACCCAGTACTTC
TRBV11-2	TRBJ2-2	TRBD2	-	CASSSGLVGGELFF	TGTGCCAGCAGCTCCGGACTAGTAGGCGGGGAGCTGTTTTTT
TRBV12-3/TRBV12-4	TRBJ2-7	-	many	CASKPGRGPHEQYF	TGTGCCAGCAAACCGGGACGAGGCCCTCACGAGCAGTACTTC
TRBV27	TRBJ2-5	-	many	CASSSRRGLQETQYF	TGTGCCAGCAGTTCTAGGCGAGGATTACAAGAGACCCAGTACTTC
TRBV5-1	TRBJ2-7	TRBD1	-	CASSPLATPRDRGGWEQYF	TGCGCCAGCAGCCCTTTAGCGACCCCCCGGGACAGGGGGGGTTGGGAGCAGTACTTC
TRBV4-2	TRBJ1-1	-	many	CASSPGDRTEAFF	TGTGCCAGCAGCCCGGGGGATAGGACTGAAGCTTTCTTT
TRBV7-9	TRBJ2-6	-	many	CASSLSSGAGANVLTF	TGTGCCAGCAGCTTATCTTCGGGAGCAGGGGCCAACGTCCTGACTTTC
TRBV19	TRBJ2-5	-	many	CASSPFARYQVTKETQYF	TGTGCCAGTAGTCCCTTCGCCCGCTACCAGGTGACTAAAGAGACCCAGTACTTC
TRBV27	TRBJ2-2	-	many	CASLWGPTGELFF	TGTGCCAGCCTTTGGGGACCCACCGGGGAGCTGTTTTTT
TRBV7-2	TRBJ2-7	-	many	CASSLALGQGLYEQYF	TGTGCCAGCAGCTTAGCTTTGGGGCAGGGGCTCTACGAGCAGTACTTC
TRBV5-1	TRBJ2-7	-	many	CASSFRDTPYEQYF	TGCGCCAGCAGCTTCCGGGACACCCCCTACGAGCAGTACTTC
TRBV7-9	TRBJ2-2	-	-	CASSLPDGELFF	TGTGCCAGCAGCTTACCTGACGGGGAGCTGTTTTTT
TRBV30	TRBJ1-2	-	few	CAWSVPVVTYGYTF	TGTGCCTGGAGTGTACCCGTGGTTACCTATGGCTACACCTTC
TRBV6-1	TRBJ2-5	-	many	CASNRPGETQYF	TGTGCCAGCAACCGCCCCGGCGAGACCCAGTACTTC
TRBV29-1	TRBJ2-2	-	few	CSVAVGGIDSGELFF	TGCAGCGTTGCTGTCGGGGGTATAGACTCCGGGGAGCTGTTTTTT
TRBV12-3/TRBV12-4	TRBJ2-7	-	many	CASSFVFSYEQYF	TGTGCCAGCAGTTTCGTGTTTTCCTACGAGCAGTACTTC
TRBV18	TRBJ2-7	TRBD1	many	CASSPYRGNSYEQYF	TGTGCCAGCTCACCATACAGGGGAAATTCCTACGAGCAGTACTTC
TRBV3-1	TRBJ2-7	TRBD2	-	CASSRWWEGSYEQYF	TGTGCCAGCAGCCGGTGGTGGGAGGGATCCTACGAGCAGTACTTC
TRBV20-1	TRBJ1-1	TRBD1	few	CSAKVGQLNTEAFF	TGCAGTGCTAAAGTGGGACAGCTGAACACTGAAGCTTTCTTT
TRBV15	TRBJ2-2	TRBD1	-	CATSDRVPGELFF	TGTGCCACCAGCGACAGGGTCCCCGGGGAGCTGTTTTTT
TRBV18	TRBJ2-7	-	many	CASSRGAGGNYEQYF	TGTGCCAGCTCACGAGGGGCAGGGGGGAACTACGAGCAGTACTTC